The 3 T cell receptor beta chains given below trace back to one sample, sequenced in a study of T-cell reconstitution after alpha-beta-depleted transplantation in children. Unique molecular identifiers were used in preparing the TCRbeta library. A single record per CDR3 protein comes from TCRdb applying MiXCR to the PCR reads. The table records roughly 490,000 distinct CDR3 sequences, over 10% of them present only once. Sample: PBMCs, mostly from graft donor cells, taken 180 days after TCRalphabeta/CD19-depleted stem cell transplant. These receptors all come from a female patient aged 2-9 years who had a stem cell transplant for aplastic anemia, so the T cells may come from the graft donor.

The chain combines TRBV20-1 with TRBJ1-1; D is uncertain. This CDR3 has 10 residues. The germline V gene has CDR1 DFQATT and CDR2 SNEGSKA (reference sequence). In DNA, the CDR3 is TGCAGGCTTTACGACACTGAAGCTTTCTTT. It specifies CRLYDTEAFF.

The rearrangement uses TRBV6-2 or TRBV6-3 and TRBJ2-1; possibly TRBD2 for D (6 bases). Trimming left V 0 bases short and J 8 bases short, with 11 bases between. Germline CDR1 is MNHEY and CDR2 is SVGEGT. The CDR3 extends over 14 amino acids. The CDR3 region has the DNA TGTGCCAGCAGTTACTCGTTGGCGGGATATGAGCAGTTCTTC. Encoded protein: CASSYSLAGYEQFF.

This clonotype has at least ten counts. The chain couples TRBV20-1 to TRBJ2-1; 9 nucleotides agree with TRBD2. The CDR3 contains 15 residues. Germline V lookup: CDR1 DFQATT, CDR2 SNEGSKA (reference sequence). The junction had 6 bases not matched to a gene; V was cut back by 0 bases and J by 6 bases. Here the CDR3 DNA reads TGCAGTGCTAGAGATTTTGCGGGAGGGCTCAATGAGCAGTTCTTC. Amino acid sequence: CSARDFAGGLNEQFF.